This passage covers 10 T cell receptor beta chains from one sample sequenced in a study of blood T cell repertoires in COVID-19. Profiling relied on immunoSEQ multiplex PCR, and the TCRdb table lists in-frame clones only, not all of them. Of tens of thousands of clones listed, over 65% are singletons. Material for sequencing was peripheral blood. These receptors were obtained from a woman aged 60 to 75 with acute or convalescent COVID-19.

This clone was detected once. The chain has TRBV28 and TRBJ1-1, with a tentative D call TRBD1 (6 bases). The germline gives CDR1 MDHEN, CDR2 SYDVKM. CDR3 size: 13 residues. The V gene lost 5 bases and the J gene lost 4 bases, with 11 bases spanning the gap. In DNA, the CDR3 is TGTGCCAGCAGTACTCTACAGGGCACTGAAGCTTTCTTT. It encodes CASSTLQGTEAFF. Variable domain in full (rest from reference TRBV28 and TRBJ1-1): DVKVTQSSRYLVKRTGEKVFLECVQDMDHENMFWYRQDPGLGLRLIYFSYDVKMKEKGDIPEGYSVSREKKERFSLILESASTNQTSMYLCASSTLQGTEAFFGQGTRLTVV.

In DNA, the CDR3 is TGTGCCAGCTCACCGGGGGACACATACTATGGCTACACCTTC. This translates into CASSPGDTYYGYTF. The chain uses TRBV18 and TRBJ1-2, with D possibly TRBD1 on 6 matching bases. Germline values: CDR1 KGHSH, CDR2 LQKENI. Trimming pared 3 bases from V and 3 bases from J, leaving 11 bases between. This CDR3 comprises 14 residues.

The chain recombines TRBV28 with TRBJ2-3; 9 nucleotides line up with TRBD1. Germline V CDR1 and CDR2: MDHEN, SYDVKM. Trimming removed 2 bases from V and 7 bases from J; junction bases left unmatched: 7. The CDR3 spans 15 residues. The CDR3 DNA follows: TGTGCCAGCAGTTTAAGTGTGACAGGGGGGCATACGCAGTATTTT. Translating gives CASSLSVTGGHTQYF.

The chain uses TRBV20-1 and TRBJ2-5, with unresolved D. V was cut by 4 bases and J by 7 bases, with 7 bases left in between. There are 10 residues in the CDR3. CDR1 and CDR2 (germline): DFQATT, SNEGSKA (reference sequence). In nucleotides, the CDR3 is TGCAGTGCTACCCCGGGGACCCAGTACTTC. Protein product: CSATPGTQYF.

Written as DNA, the CDR3 is TGCGCCAGCAGCTTGACAGGGCCCAAGGATACGCAGTATTTT. Its protein is CASSLTGPKDTQYF. The gene calls are TRBV5-1 and TRBJ2-3; possible D gene TRBD1, 6 bases. The V end was cut by 1 base, the J end by 6 bases, with 12 bases between. The CDR3 contains 14 residues. The germline CDR1 and CDR2 sequences are SGHRS and YFSETQ.

The V and J genes are TRBV18 and TRBJ2-6; 7 bases map to TRBD1. V lost 6 bases and J lost 4; bases outside the gene matches: 12. The CDR3 totals 17 residues. From germline, CDR1 is KGHSH and CDR2 LQKENI. CDR3 protein: CASSQDRLQFGANVLTF. The DNA of the CDR3 is TGTGCCAGCTCCCAGGACAGGTTGCAATTCGGGGCCAACGTCCTGACTTTC.

The V gene is TRBV5-6, the J gene TRBJ1-4, with D maybe TRBD1 (5 bases). With 0 bases removed from V and 5 bases from J, the gap between germline ends came to 8 bases. CDR1 SGHDT and CDR2 YYEEEE come from the germline V gene. This CDR3 contains 14 residues. The CDR3 loop reads CASSLDRLNEKLFF. The CDR3 coding sequence is TGTGCCAGCAGCTTGGACAGGCTCAATGAAAAACTGTTTTTT.

The genes are TRBV7-2 and TRBJ2-1, with D tentatively TRBD1 (5 bases). Trimming took off 5 bases at V and 5 bases at J, with 19 bases between the two ends. CDR1 is SGHTA, CDR2 FQGNSA, per germline. The CDR3 loop spans 16 amino acids. CDR3 loop: CASSQHDRALNNEQFF. The CDR3 nucleotides are TGTGCCAGCAGCCAACACGACAGAGCCCTAAACAATGAGCAGTTCTTC.

The chain employs TRBV18 and TRBJ1-1; TRBD1 matches 10 bases. After removal of 0 bases from V and 11 bases from J, the junction contained 15 bases not matched to a gene. This CDR3 contains 17 residues. Germline V CDR1 and CDR2: KGHSH, LQKENI. The CDR3: CASSPPLRTGGSAEAFF. CDR3 coding DNA: TGTGCCAGCTCACCACCGCTTCGGACAGGGGGTTCGGCGGAGGCTTTCTTT.

The rearrangement uses TRBV5-4 and TRBJ1-6; 8 bases agree with TRBD1. In germline, CDR1 is SGHNT, CDR2 YYREEE (reference sequence). V shed 2 bases, J shed 6 bases, and the junction held 7 bases outside the gene matches. The CDR3 sequence is 16 residues long. The DNA for the CDR3 is TGTGCCAGCAGCTTTGCCCCGGGACAGGTTAATTCACCCCTCCACTTT. This translates into CASSFAPGQVNSPLHF.